This TCR beta chain was captured by sequencing in a study of preoperative IRX-2 immunotherapy in early breast cancer. The treatment here: preoperative locoregional IRX-2 cytokine immunotherapy. Patients received preoperative, locoregional IRX-2 cytokine immunotherapy in a phase Ib study. This table comes from immunoSEQ multiplex PCR, and its TCRdb copy is limited to in-frame clones, with some not included. The sample records 3,900 or so clones, about two thirds being singletons. The J segment lost 6 bases and the V segment lost 2 bases, leaving 8 bases of the junction unmatched. Germline assignment: CDR1 SGHNT and CDR2 YENEEA. The CDR3 has 15 residues.

The TCR originated in a human donor with breast cancer. J is TRBJ2-7 and V is TRBV11-3, with TRBD2 matching over 9 bases. The input for sequencing was tumor tissue, taken after IRX-2 immunotherapy. This CDR3 is CASSLTIAGAPEQYF. The CDR3 nucleotides read TGTGCCAGCAGCTTAACGATAGCGGGAGCCCCCGAGCAGTACTTC.